The next 14 T cell receptor beta chains were all read from a single sample in a study of cytomegalovirus exposure and HLA in healthy donors. Both 60 Vbeta primers and 13 Jbeta primers went into the PCR. Libraries were prepared by immunoSEQ multiplex PCR; TCRdb keeps only in-frame clonotypes and omits some of them. The sample includes approximately 160,000 clones, roughly 75% of them seen just once. Source material: PBMCs. These receptors came from a man aged 18 to 29 in good health and CMV-seronegative.

This chain connects TRBV9 to TRBJ2-1; TRBD2 agrees at 7 bases. The CDR3 sequence is 14 residues long. Germline lookup yields CDR1 SGDLS and CDR2 YYNGEE. Trimming cost V 0 bases and J 6 bases; bases outside gene matches: 3. The CDR3 protein is CASSVVAGPNEQFF. CDR3 coding DNA: TGTGCCAGCAGCGTAGTAGCGGGCCCCAATGAGCAGTTCTTC.

This rearrangement joins TRBV5-1 to TRBJ1-1; no firm D call. With 3 bases removed from V and 7 bases from J, the gap between germline ends came to 10 bases. Germline lookup yields CDR1 SGHRS and CDR2 YFSETQ. The CDR3 covers 12 residues. The CDR3 DNA follows: TGCGCCAGCAGCTCAAACGGCGGTGAAGCTTTCTTT. Translating gives CASSSNGGEAFF.

The chain combines TRBV18 with TRBJ2-6, with D possibly being TRBD1 (7 bases). The CDR3 is made up of 17 amino acids. Germline V gene data show CDR1 as KGHSH and CDR2 as LQKENI. Trimming removed 1 base from V and 3 bases from J, with 13 bases in between. Here the CDR3 reads CASSPQEGAYGANVLTF. Written as DNA, the CDR3 is TGTGCCAGCTCACCACAGGAGGGGGCGTATGGGGCCAACGTCCTGACTTTC.

V and J are TRBV5-6 and TRBJ1-2; D gene uncertain. CDR1 is SGHDT and CDR2 is YYEEEE in the germline V gene. The CDR3 sequence is 14 residues long. The V gene lost 5 bases and the J gene lost 8 bases, with 19 bases spanning the gap. The CDR3 spells CASRETGSGIGYTF. The CDR3 DNA reads TGTGCCAGCAGAGAAACTGGCTCAGGAATCGGCTACACCTTC.

The chain recombines TRBV6-5 with TRBJ1-3; D is possibly TRBD1 (5 bases). CDR1 and CDR2 from the germline V gene are MNHEY and SVGAGI. V was shortened by 4 bases and J by 5 bases, with 15 bases between the two germline ends. CDR3 length equals 15 residues. CDR3 amino acids: CASSSPLGGRNTIYF. CDR3 coding DNA: TGTGCCAGCAGTTCCCCGCTGGGGGGGAGAAACACCATATATTTT.

The chain's CDR3 is CASSYSSPLSEQYF. CDR3 nucleotide sequence: TGTGCCAGCAGTTACTCGAGCCCCTTGAGCGAGCAGTACTTC. This chain joins TRBV6-5 and TRBJ2-7; D not resolved. The V and J ends lost 0 bases and 6 bases respectively, with 12 bases between them. There are 14 residues in the CDR3. CDR1 and CDR2 from the germline V gene are MNHEY and SVGAGI.

The rearrangement uses TRBV10-1 and TRBJ2-3; 7 nucleotides align to TRBD1. The ends lost 6 bases at V and 0 bases at J; junction bases unmatched: 3. The length of the CDR3 is 14 residues. In germline, CDR1 is WNHNN, CDR2 SYGVQD (reference sequence). In nucleotides, the CDR3 is TGCGCCAGCAGCCGGGACAGCAGCACAGATACGCAGTATTTT. Its protein is CASSRDSSTDTQYF.

This sequence joins TRBV27 and TRBJ1-3; TRBD1 agrees at 7 bases. Germline CDR1 reads MNHEY; CDR2 reads SMNVEV (reference sequence). CDR3 size: 17 residues. V lost 6 bases to trimming and J lost 0 bases; unmatched junction nucleotides: 11. The CDR3 nucleotides are TGTGCCAGCAGCCCGAAAGGGGGCCCGGGCTCTGGAAACACCATATATTTT. It translates to CASSPKGGPGSGNTIYF.

This clone was picked up a small number of times. The rearrangement joins TRBV11-3 to TRBJ2-3; 7 bases map to TRBD1. The CDR3 has 17 amino acids. Trimming at V came to 1 base and at J to 1 base, leaving 8 bases not matched to a gene. CDR1 and CDR2 from the germline V gene are SGHNT and YENEEA. Here the CDR3 reads CASSLAPLGQGTDTQYF. DNA of the CDR3: TGTGCCAGCAGCTTAGCCCCCCTTGGACAGGGCACAGATACGCAGTATTTT.

The V and J genes are TRBV29-1 and TRBJ2-7, with D possibly matching TRBD2 (6 bases). The CDR3 consists of 13 residues. V dropped 7 bases and J dropped 1 base, with 14 bases sitting between them. Germline V lookup: CDR1 SQVTM, CDR2 ANQGSEA. CDR3 region: CSGIADPSYEQYF. CDR3 DNA sequence: TGCAGCGGGATAGCGGATCCTTCCTACGAGCAGTACTTC.

This chain joins TRBV5-4 and TRBJ1-1; 8 nucleotides line up with TRBD1. The CDR3 is 15 amino acids. The germline V gene encodes CDR1 SGHNT and CDR2 YYREEE (reference sequence). V shed 0 bases, J shed 4 bases, and the junction held 5 bases outside the gene matches. The CDR3 nucleotides read TGTGCCAGCAGCTTGGCGGGTCAGGGGGCCACTGAAGCTTTCTTT. Translating gives CASSLAGQGATEAFF. Variable domain in full (rest from reference TRBV5-4 and TRBJ1-1): ETGVTQSPTHLIKTRGQQVTLRCSSQSGHNTVSWYQQALGQGPQFIFQYYREEENGRGNFPPRFSGLQFPNYSSELNVNALELDDSALYLCASSLAGQGATEAFFGQGTRLTVV.

This chain links TRBV18 with TRBJ2-5, with 10 bases that match TRBD2. The CDR3 contains 15 residues. In germline, CDR1 is KGHSH, CDR2 LQKENI. V shed 2 bases and J 5 bases; nucleotides not matched to a gene: 5. CDR3 in amino acids: CASSPKREGVETQYF. The DNA of the CDR3 is TGTGCCAGCTCACCAAAGCGGGAGGGCGTTGAGACCCAGTACTTC.

The V call is TRBV9, the J call TRBJ2-1; D is unclear. Germline CDR1 SGDLS, CDR2 YYNGEE. The CDR3 totals 16 residues. V lost 0 bases, J lost 7 bases, and 17 bases lay in between. The CDR3 DNA sequence: TGTGCCAGCAGCGTAGCCGTGGCGGAGAGATGGAATGAGCAGTTCTTC. As protein: CASSVAVAERWNEQFF.

This chain uses TRBV11-2 with TRBJ1-1; no definite D call. The germline V and J ends were trimmed by 1 base and 1 base, with 7 bases remaining between them. The CDR3 is 14 residues long. Germline V gene lookup returns CDR1 SGHAT and CDR2 FQNNGV. The CDR3 coding sequence is TGTGCCAGCAGCTTAGGGGCGGGGAACACTGAAGCTTTCTTT. Its protein is CASSLGAGNTEAFF.